The rows below give T cell receptor beta chains drawn from one sample of a study of blood T cell repertoires in COVID-19. The table came from immunoSEQ multiplex PCR; TCRdb's copy has only in-frame clones and leaves some out. The table includes fewer than 150,000 clones, about four fifths detected once. Sequences were obtained from peripheral blood. The receptor source for this set is a woman aged 25-40 years who had recovered from COVID-19. The CDR3 runs from the conserved cysteine through the conserved F or W. D genes are given only for firm matches. Rows give clone size only sometimes, using once, few, many, or a class for an expanded clone.

clone_size,j_call,d_call,v_call,cdr3_nt,cdr3_aa
NA,TRBJ2-1,NA,TRBV10-2,TGCGCCAGCAGTGAATTCAGGGGCGCGTACAATGAGCAGTTCTTC,CASSEFRGAYNEQFF
NA,TRBJ1-1,NA,TRBV7-3,TGTGCCAGCAGCCTCCGGGGGGGCATGAACACTGAAGCTTTCTTT,CASSLRGGMNTEAFF
NA,TRBJ1-2,NA,TRBV6-6,TGTGCCAGCACCAACCTCTACGGAGGGTCTGACTATGGCTACACCTTC,CASTNLYGGSDYGYTF
NA,TRBJ2-1,TRBD2,TRBV2,TGTGCAGCATCCAGCGGGAGGGCCGGTGAGCAGTTCTTC,CAASSGRAGEQFF
NA,TRBJ1-1,NA,TRBV12-3/TRBV12-4,TGTGCCAGCAGTTTGGGGAGGACTGAAGCTTTCTTT,CASSLGRTEAFF
NA,TRBJ2-1,NA,TRBV9,TGTGCCAGCAGCGTAGTCGCGGGATCCTCCTACAATGAGCAGTTCTTC,CASSVVAGSSYNEQFF
NA,TRBJ2-7,NA,TRBV7-9,TGTGCCAGCAGCTTGGATTCAGGGTTCTACGAGCAGTACTTC,CASSLDSGFYEQYF
NA,TRBJ2-7,NA,TRBV6-5,TGTGCCAGCAGGAAGCGGGCCGGCACTTCCTACGAGCAGTACTTC,CASRKRAGTSYEQYF
NA,TRBJ2-7,NA,TRBV29-1,TGCAGCGCAACGGCGCATGGGGATGAGGGAAGGCAGTACTTC,CSATAHGDEGRQYF
NA,TRBJ2-3,NA,TRBV6-5,TGTGCCAGCTCCCAATGGCAGTACACAGATACGCAGTATTTT,CASSQWQYTDTQYF
NA,TRBJ1-2,TRBD1,TRBV10-1,TGCGCCAGCAGCCCGGACAGGTGGGCCCGTAACTATGGCTACACCTTC,CASSPDRWARNYGYTF
NA,TRBJ2-5,NA,TRBV5-6,TGTGCCAGCAGCTTGGGGCAAGTAGCGTTGGCCAAGACCCAGTACTTC,CASSLGQVALAKTQYF
NA,TRBJ2-7,TRBD1,TRBV2,TGTGCCAGTTCACAGGGTAGGCAGGGGGCTGGTGAGCAGTACTTC,CASSQGRQGAGEQYF
NA,TRBJ2-1,NA,TRBV5-1,TGCGCCAGCAGCTTGGCCGGGAGACAGGGTATGAGCGGGGGCGTGGATGAGCAGTTCTTC,CASSLAGRQGMSGGVDEQFF
NA,TRBJ2-3,TRBD2,TRBV2,TGTGCCAGCCTTGGGCGGGAGGACCCAGATACGCAGTATTTT,CASLGREDPDTQYF
once,TRBJ2-4,TRBD1,TRBV9,TGTGCCAGCAGCCCTGGGACAGAAAACATTCAGTACTTC,CASSPGTENIQYF
NA,TRBJ1-2,NA,TRBV15,TGTGCCACCAGCACTAACTGGGGAACAGGCCTTGGCTATGGCTACACCTTC,CATSTNWGTGLGYGYTF
few,TRBJ1-4,TRBD1,TRBV6-1,TGTGCCAGCAGTGTAATGGGGGACAGGGGTGCTAATGAAAAACTGTTTTTT,CASSVMGDRGANEKLFF
NA,TRBJ2-1,NA,TRBV19,TGTGCCAGTCGGGGACTCACCTCAGGGTTTGAGCAGTTCTTC,CASRGLTSGFEQFF
NA,TRBJ1-2,NA,TRBV10-3,TGTGCCATCAGTTCCCCAAACTCTCAAGGCTACACCTTC,CAISSPNSQGYTF
NA,TRBJ1-5,NA,TRBV19,TGTGCCAGTAGGTACGGGGTGGGAAGTAGCAATCAGCCCCAGCATTTT,CASRYGVGSSNQPQHF
few,TRBJ2-5,TRBD1,TRBV27,TGTGCCAGCAGTGGGACAGGGTTAGGGGAGACCCAGTACTTC,CASSGTGLGETQYF
few,TRBJ2-1,TRBD2,TRBV19,TGTGCCAGTACCCTAGCGGGAGGGTTAATGTATGAGCAGTTCTTC,CASTLAGGLMYEQFF
NA,TRBJ2-7,NA,TRBV29-1,TGCAGCGTCGCGCTTTCTGTTGGACAGACCTACGAGCAGTACTTC,CSVALSVGQTYEQYF
NA,TRBJ1-6,NA,TRBV15,TGTGCCACCAGCAGAGTGGGGGGAGATACTACCTTTTCACCCCTCCACTTT,CATSRVGGDTTFSPLHF
NA,TRBJ1-4,TRBD1,TRBV13,TGTGCCAGCAGCTTCGGACAGGGTGGTGAAAAACTGTTTTTT,CASSFGQGGEKLFF
NA,TRBJ2-1,TRBD2,TRBV2,TGTGCCAGCATAGCGGGAAGTAGTAGGTCCTACAATGAGCAGTTCTTC,CASIAGSSRSYNEQFF
NA,TRBJ2-5,NA,TRBV30,TGTGCCTGGAAAGGGGGGGCGGGAGAGACCCAGTACTTC,CAWKGGAGETQYF
NA,TRBJ1-6,TRBD1,TRBV6-5,TGTGCCAGCAGCTCGATCCAGGGGGCCCGGTCACCCCTCCACTTT,CASSSIQGARSPLHF
once,TRBJ2-5,TRBD2,TRBV2,TGTGCCAGCAACCCTGGTAGGGCGGGGGGGGAGGAGACCCAGTACTTC,CASNPGRAGGEETQYF
NA,TRBJ2-3,TRBD1,TRBV11-2,TGTGCCAGCAGCCCCGGACAGGGGGCTTTCACAGATACGCAGTATTTT,CASSPGQGAFTDTQYF
NA,TRBJ2-1,TRBD1,TRBV6-6,TGTGCCAGCAGTTACCTGGGACAGGGGAGTATCCATGAGCAGTTCTTC,CASSYLGQGSIHEQFF
NA,TRBJ2-1,TRBD2,TRBV27,TGTGCCAGCGGCTACTTAGCGGGAGAGTACAATGAGCAGTTCTTC,CASGYLAGEYNEQFF
NA,TRBJ1-1,NA,TRBV5-1,TGCGCCAGCACCCCCGGGAGCCCGAACACTGAAGCTTTCTTT,CASTPGSPNTEAFF
NA,TRBJ2-2,TRBD2,TRBV10-1,TGCGCCAGCTCCCGAGGAGCGGGAGTTGACACCGGGGAGCTGTTTTTT,CASSRGAGVDTGELFF
NA,TRBJ1-4,TRBD1,TRBV28,TGTGCCAGCAGTTTGGGGACAGGGGTTAATGAAAAACTGTTTTTT,CASSLGTGVNEKLFF